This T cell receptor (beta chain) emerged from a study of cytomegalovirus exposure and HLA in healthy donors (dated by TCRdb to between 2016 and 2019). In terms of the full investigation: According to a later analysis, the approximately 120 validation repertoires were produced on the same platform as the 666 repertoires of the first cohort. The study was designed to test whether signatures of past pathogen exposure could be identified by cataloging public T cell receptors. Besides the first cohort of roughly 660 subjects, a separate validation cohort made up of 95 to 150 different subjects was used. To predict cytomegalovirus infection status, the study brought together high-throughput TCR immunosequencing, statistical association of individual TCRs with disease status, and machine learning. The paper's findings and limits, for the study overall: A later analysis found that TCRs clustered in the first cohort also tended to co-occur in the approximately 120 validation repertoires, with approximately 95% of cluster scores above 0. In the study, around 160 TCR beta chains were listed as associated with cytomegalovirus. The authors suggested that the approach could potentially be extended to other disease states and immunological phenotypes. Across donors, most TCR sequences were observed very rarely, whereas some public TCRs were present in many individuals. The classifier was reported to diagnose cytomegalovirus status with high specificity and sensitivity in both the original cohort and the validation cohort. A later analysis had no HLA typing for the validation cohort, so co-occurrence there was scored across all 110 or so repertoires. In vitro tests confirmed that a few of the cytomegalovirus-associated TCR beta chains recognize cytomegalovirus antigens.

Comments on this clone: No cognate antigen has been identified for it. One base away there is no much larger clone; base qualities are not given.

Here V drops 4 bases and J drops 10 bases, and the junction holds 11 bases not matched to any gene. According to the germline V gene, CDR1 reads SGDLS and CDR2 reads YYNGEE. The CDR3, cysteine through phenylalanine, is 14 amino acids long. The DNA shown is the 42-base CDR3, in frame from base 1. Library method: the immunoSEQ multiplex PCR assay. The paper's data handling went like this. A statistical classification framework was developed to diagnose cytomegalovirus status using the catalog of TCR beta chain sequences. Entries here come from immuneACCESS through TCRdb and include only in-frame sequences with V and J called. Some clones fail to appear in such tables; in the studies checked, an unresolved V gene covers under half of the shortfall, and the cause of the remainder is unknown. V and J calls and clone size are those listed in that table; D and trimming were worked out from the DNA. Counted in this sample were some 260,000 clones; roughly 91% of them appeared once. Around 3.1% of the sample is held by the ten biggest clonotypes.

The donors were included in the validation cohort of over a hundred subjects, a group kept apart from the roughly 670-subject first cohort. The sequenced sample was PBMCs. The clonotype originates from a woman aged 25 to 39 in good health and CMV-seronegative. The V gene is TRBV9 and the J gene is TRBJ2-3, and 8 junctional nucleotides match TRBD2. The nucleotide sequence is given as TGTGCCAGCAGCCCCCCTTCGGGGGGGGGTCCGCAGTATTTT. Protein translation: CASSPPSGGGPQYF.